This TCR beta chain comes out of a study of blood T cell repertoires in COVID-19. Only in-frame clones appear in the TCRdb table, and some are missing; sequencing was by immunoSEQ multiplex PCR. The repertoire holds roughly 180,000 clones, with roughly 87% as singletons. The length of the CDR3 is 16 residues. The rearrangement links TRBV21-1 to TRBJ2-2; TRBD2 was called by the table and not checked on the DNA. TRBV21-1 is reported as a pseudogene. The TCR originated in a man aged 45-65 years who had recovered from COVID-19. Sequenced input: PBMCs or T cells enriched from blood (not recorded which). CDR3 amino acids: CASSARWTSGSGELFF. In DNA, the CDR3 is TGTGCCAGCAGCGCCCGTTGGACTAGCGGGAGCGGGGAGCTGTTTTTT.